This T cell receptor (beta chain) comes out of a study of Ad26.COV2.S vaccination and SARS-CoV-2 variants. Study results and limitations: Spike-specific TCR breadth ran higher among vaccine recipients than placebo recipients.

Concerning this clone itself: Its target is unknown.

The protocol was immunoSEQ multiplex PCR, while the TCRdb copy is restricted to in-frame clones and leaves out a portion. This table has 300,000 to 400,000 clones, roughly 90% appearing once. Treatment noted: some 20 received Ad26.COV2.S at low or high dose, single or two shots; about 5 received placebo; per-sample allocation not given. Sampling was done on day 63 after the first vaccine or placebo injection. This sample comprised peripheral blood, obtained in a trial of Ad26.COV2.S vaccine versus placebo. This receptor was taken from a person aged 18-60 years who received the Ad26.COV2.S COVID-19 vaccine or a placebo.

In nucleotides, the CDR3 is TGTGCCAGCTCAGCCTCCAGCGGGACTTCACCCCTCCACTTT. Its protein is CASSASSGTSPLHF. The chain uses TRBV18 and TRBJ1-6, with a weak D call TRBD1 (5 bases). The ends were cut back, 5 bases at V and 9 bases at J, with 14 bases in the middle. The CDR3 spans 14 residues. Germline V lookup: CDR1 KGHSH, CDR2 LQKENI. Together with reference TRBV18 and TRBJ1-6, the CDR3 gives the full variable domain: NAGVMQNPRHLVRRRGQEARLRCSPMKGHSHVYWYRQLPEEGLKFMVYLQKENIIDESGMPKERFSAEFPKEGPSILRIQQVVRGDSAAYFCASSASSGTSPLHFGNGTRLTVT.